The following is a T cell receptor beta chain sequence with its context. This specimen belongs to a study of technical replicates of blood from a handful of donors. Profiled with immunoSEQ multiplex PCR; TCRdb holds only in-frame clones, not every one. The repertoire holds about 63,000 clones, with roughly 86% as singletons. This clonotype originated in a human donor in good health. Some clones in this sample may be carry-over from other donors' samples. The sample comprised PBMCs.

The CDR3 here is CASSLGSSYEQYF. In DNA, the CDR3 is TGTGCCAGCAGCTTGGGCAGCTCCTACGAGCAGTACTTC. The rearrangement links TRBV5-4 to TRBJ2-7; D uncertain. Trimming pared 0 bases from V and 0 bases from J, leaving 4 bases between. This CDR3 spans 13 amino acids. The germline V gene encodes CDR1 SGHNT and CDR2 YYREEE (reference sequence).